This is a list of T cell receptor beta chains from one sample in a study of cytomegalovirus exposure and HLA in healthy donors. Sequencing used immunoSEQ multiplex PCR; TCRdb keeps in-frame clones, though not all of them. Among roughly 120,000 clones listed, around 78% were seen once. Sequenced: PBMCs. The receptor source for this set is a man between 60 and 75 years old in good health and CMV-seropositive. The CDR3 runs from the conserved cysteine through the conserved F or W. D genes are given only for firm matches. Not all rows give a size; the values are once, few, many and, for expanded clones, a class.

-,TRBV30,TRBD1,TRBJ1-4,TGTGCCAGGGCCCCGACCGGGACAGTCGGTGAAAAACTGTTTTTT,CARAPTGTVGEKLFF
-,TRBV9,TRBD2,TRBJ2-1,TGTGCCAGCAGCCCCCTGACTAGCGGGTACAATGAGCAGTTCTTC,CASSPLTSGYNEQFF
once,TRBV28,TRBD2,TRBJ2-3,TGTGCCAGCATTCCTTGGGGAGCGGGGGGCCTTAGCACAGATACGCAGTATTTT,CASIPWGAGGLSTDTQYF
-,TRBV28,-,TRBJ1-2,TGTGCCAGCAGGCCGAGACAGGCGGATGGCTACACCTTC,CASRPRQADGYTF
-,TRBV11-2,TRBD2,TRBJ2-7,TGTGCCAGCAGCTCGACTAGCGGCTCCTACGAGCAGTACTTC,CASSSTSGSYEQYF
few,TRBV7-9,-,TRBJ1-3,TGTGCCAGCAGCCCCCCCTTCAGGGTAGGAAACACCATATATTTT,CASSPPFRVGNTIYF
once,TRBV27,-,TRBJ1-2,TGTGCCAGCAGTTTTGGGGGAGGGGGTGGCTACACCTTC,CASSFGGGGGYTF
few,TRBV6-5,-,TRBJ1-1,TGTGCCAGCAGTTACGGACGGGGGAACACTGAAGCTTTCTTT,CASSYGRGNTEAFF
-,TRBV4-2,TRBD1,TRBJ1-2,TGTGCCAGCAGCCTGGGACAGCATAACTATGGCTACACCTTC,CASSLGQHNYGYTF
-,TRBV30,-,TRBJ1-3,TGTGCCTGGGGGACGCTAAGGGGGGGAAACACCATATATTTT,CAWGTLRGGNTIYF
-,TRBV10-1,-,TRBJ2-7,TGCGCCAGCAGTGTTTTTCTAGGAGGGGAGCAGTACTTC,CASSVFLGGEQYF
-,TRBV25-1,TRBD2,TRBJ2-7,TGTGCCAGCAAGAGTATGGGGGAGGGCGAGCAGTACTTC,CASKSMGEGEQYF
-,TRBV5-1,TRBD1,TRBJ2-5,TGCGCCAGCAGCAGGGGACAGGGGGAAGAGACCCAGTACTTC,CASSRGQGEETQYF
-,TRBV11-2,-,TRBJ2-5,TGTGCCAGCAGCTTGCTGGACGGAGGAGTATGGGAGACCCAGTACTTC,CASSLLDGGVWETQYF
-,TRBV7-3,-,TRBJ1-2,TGTGCCAGCTCATTGGGGCATGAGGAGGGCTACACCTTC,CASSLGHEEGYTF
-,TRBV29-1,-,TRBJ2-3,TGCAGCGTTGAAGATCCCCTAGCTTACACAGATACGCAGTATTTT,CSVEDPLAYTDTQYF
-,TRBV7-2,TRBD1,TRBJ1-3,TGTGCCAGCAGCATCTCTTTGGACAGGGGAATCGGAAACACCATATATTTT,CASSISLDRGIGNTIYF
-,TRBV1,-,TRBJ2-6,TGCACCAGCAGCCAAGATGGTTTATATGGGCTTCCAGCTGGGGCCAACGTCCTGACTTTC,CTSSQDGLYGLPAGANVLTF
-,TRBV27,-,TRBJ2-3,TGTGCCAGCAGTTTTCTAGTGGGTGGAGATACGCAGTATTTT,CASSFLVGGDTQYF
-,TRBV7-8,-,TRBJ2-3,TGTGCCAGCAGCTTCCGACGGACTCCTAGCACAGATACGCAGTATTTT,CASSFRRTPSTDTQYF